Following are 31 T cell receptor beta chains from one sample sequenced in a study of post-analysis software for immune sequencing data. Study-wide results and caveats: The five TRBV segments detected at higher frequency in patients than in controls included TRBV5-6, TRBV5-1 and TRBV20-1.

Unique molecular identifiers were carried by the TCR beta cDNA libraries. MiXCR, applied by TCRdb to the PCR reads, yields one record per CDR3 protein. This sample has about 500,000 distinct CDR3 sequences; roughly 45% occur once, and the top ten carry around an eighth. For these receptors, no antigen is known. Sequences were obtained from blood. The receptors here all came from a girl under 18 with multiple sclerosis.

The chain has TRBV29-1 and TRBJ2-5; D is possibly TRBD1 (5 bases). The germline V and J ends were trimmed by 8 bases and 3 bases, with 16 bases remaining between them. The germline V gene has CDR1 SQVTM and CDR2 ANQGSEA. CDR3 length: 13 amino acids. The CDR3 reads CSSKGVLKETQYF. The CDR3 DNA reads as TGCAGCTCCAAAGGGGTACTGAAAGAGACCCAGTACTTC.

V gene TRBV7-8 combines with J gene TRBJ1-2; tentative D call: TRBD1 (6 bases). The germline V gene has CDR1 SGHVS and CDR2 FQNEAQ. Trimming removed 7 bases from V and 4 bases from J, with 13 bases in between. The CDR3 length is 13 residues. The CDR3 loop reads CASTRGGGYGYTF. The CDR3 DNA follows: TGTGCCAGCACCCGAGGGGGGGGCTATGGCTACACCTTC. Full variable domain (missing parts from reference TRBV7-8 and TRBJ1-2): GAGVSQSPRYKVAKRGQDVALRCDPISGHVSLFWYQQALGQGPEFLTYFQNEAQLDKSGLPSDRFFAERPEGSVSTLKIQRTQQEDSAVYLCASTRGGGYGYTFGSGTRLTVV.

The chain uses TRBV28 and TRBJ2-1; D possibly corresponds to TRBD2 (5 bases). The CDR3 is made up of 16 amino acids. The ends were cut back, 5 bases at V and 0 bases at J, with 14 bases in the middle. Per the germline V gene, CDR1 is MDHEN and CDR2 is SYDVKM. CDR3 sequence: CASSPPDSYSYNEQFF. The CDR3 bases are TGTGCCAGCAGTCCCCCGGACTCTTACTCCTACAATGAGCAGTTCTTC.

This clonotype was counted many times. The chain uses TRBV29-1 and TRBJ2-7; the match to TRBD2 covers 10 bases. The CDR3 sequence is 14 residues long. Germline-derived CDR1 and CDR2 are SQVTM and ANQGSEA. Losses at the gene ends were 1 base for V and 1 base for J; bases not matched to a gene: 1. The chain's CDR3 is CSVEGTSGSYEQYF. The CDR3 DNA reads TGCAGCGTTGAAGGGACTAGCGGATCCTACGAGCAGTACTTC.

The chain uses TRBV6-5 and TRBJ2-4; TRBD1 matches at 10 bases. The J call is in doubt because the DNA end fits TRBJ2-5 better. The germline V gene has CDR1 MNHEY and CDR2 SVGAGI. This CDR3 contains 17 residues. As DNA, the CDR3 is TGTGCCAGCAGTTACTCGATGGGACAGGGGAAGAGGGAGACCCAGTACTTC. Its translation is CASSYSMGQGKRETQYF.

This clonotype was detected only a few times. The CDR3 reads CSARVGGTPYEQYF. As DNA, the CDR3 is TGCAGTGCTAGAGTAGGCGGGACACCCTACGAGCAGTACTTC. The V call is TRBV20-1, the J call TRBJ2-7; D is possibly TRBD1 or TRBD2 (6 bases each). Looked up from germline, CDR1 is DFQATT and CDR2 is SNEGSKA (reference sequence). This CDR3 is 14 amino acids long. V was clipped by 1 base and J by 2 bases, with 12 bases between them.

The rearrangement uses TRBV20-1 and TRBJ2-5, with D perhaps TRBD2 (8 bases). The CDR3 has 15 amino acids. V was cut by 3 bases and J by 11 bases, with 25 bases left in between. The V gene's germline CDR1 is DFQATT and CDR2 SNEGSKA (reference sequence). The CDR3 coding sequence is TGCAGTGCTAGTAGCGTAGCGGGACAGCAGGCTGAGCAGTACTTC. Translating it yields CSASSVAGQQAEQYF.

This clonotype was detected a few times. This sequence joins TRBV20-1 and TRBJ2-7; D is uncertain. The end of the DNA fits TRBJ2-5 better, so the J call may be wrong. Looked up from germline, CDR1 is DFQATT and CDR2 is SNEGSKA (reference sequence). This CDR3 region has 10 residues. Written as DNA, the CDR3 is TGCAGTGCTACAAGGGAGACCCAGTACTTC. Protein product: CSATRETQYF.

A word on this clonotype: The junction departs from germline at one end; a sequencing error may be responsible. The V and J genes are TRBV4-2 and TRBJ2-7; TRBD1 matches 7 bases. Germline CDR1 reads LGHNA; CDR2 reads YNFKEQ. The CDR3 contains 18 residues. As DNA, the CDR3 is TGTGCCAGCAGCCAAGGTGAAACCTTGGACAGGATCTCCCACGAGCAGTACTTC. It encodes CASSQGETLDRISHEQYF.

In its sample, this clonotype was seen once. The chain carries TRBV28 and TRBJ2-5; 9 bases line up with TRBD1. Germline V CDR1 and CDR2: MDHEN, SYDVKM. Unmatched junction bases numbered 10, after V lost 4 bases and J lost 4 bases. The CDR3 extends over 16 amino acids. This CDR3 is CASSSTGTGMGETQYF. In DNA form, the CDR3 reads TGTGCCAGCAGTTCGACCGGGACAGGGATGGGAGAGACCCAGTACTTC.

J is TRBJ1-2 and V is TRBV2, with D hard to call. Trimming removed 6 bases at V and 7 bases at J, with 18 bases between. The germline V gene encodes CDR1 SNHLY and CDR2 FYNNEI. The CDR3 sequence is 14 residues long. The chain's CDR3 is CASRETTSIGGYTF. CDR3 coding DNA: TGTGCCAGCAGGGAGACAACGTCCATAGGTGGCTACACCTTC. The variable domain in full, completed from reference TRBV2 and TRBJ1-2, reads EPEVTQTPSHQVTQMGQEVILRCVPISNHLYFYWYRQILGQKVEFLVSFYNNEISEKSEIFDDQFSVERPDGSNFTLKIRSTKLEDSAMYFCASRETTSIGGYTFGSGTRLTVV.

The V gene is TRBV12-5, the J gene TRBJ1-2; 9 bases are a match to TRBD1. With 1 base clipped from V and 6 bases from J, the junction kept 0 bases outside the gene matches. Germline V gene data show CDR1 as LGHNT and CDR2 as FRNRAP. The length of the CDR3 is 13 residues. The CDR3 coding sequence is TGTGCTAGTGGTTTGGACAGGGGGCATGGCTACACCTTC. Amino acid sequence: CASGLDRGHGYTF.

With regard to this clonotype: An end of the junction differs from the germline gene, which may be a read error. V usage is TRBV7-7 and J usage is TRBJ2-7, with TRBD2 as a possible D gene (6 bases). With the DNA end fitting TRBJ2-5 better, the J assignment may be wrong. This CDR3 has 13 amino acids. Looked up from germline, CDR1 is SSHAT and CDR2 is FNYEAQ (reference sequence). In DNA form, the CDR3 reads TGTGCTAGCAGCTTAGGGGAGGAAGGGACCCAGTACTTC. It is translated as CASSLGEEGTQYF.

A few counts support this clonotype. This chain connects TRBV4-1 to TRBJ2-7; 9 bases agree with TRBD2. CDR1 MGHRA and CDR2 YSYEKL come from the germline V gene. Germline trimming cut 3 bases from V and 3 bases from J; bases unmatched to any gene: 9. The CDR3 consists of 16 residues. The CDR3 nucleotides read TGCGCCAGCAGCCAGCCTAATAGCGGGAGTGGCTACGAGCAGTACTTC. The encoded protein is CASSQPNSGSGYEQYF.

The chain couples TRBV10-3 to TRBJ2-1, with D unresolved. Trimming shortened V by 2 bases and J by 3 bases, and 14 bases separated the two germline ends. Germline V CDR1 and CDR2: ENHRY, SYGVKD. This CDR3 comprises 16 residues. In DNA form, the CDR3 reads TGTGCCATCAGTGAGAGGGTTCCGGGCGTCTACAATGAGCAGTTCTTC. Protein product: CAISERVPGVYNEQFF.

Note on this clonotype: One end of the junction is discordant with germline, which a read error may explain. The rearrangement links TRBV7-2 to TRBJ2-5, with TRBD2 matching over 7 bases. The germline V gene has CDR1 SGHTA and CDR2 FQGNSA. The CDR3 spans 14 residues. The CDR3 region has the DNA TGTGCCAGCAGCCGGGAGCGGGACCATGAGACCCAGTACTTC. Protein product: CASSRERDHETQYF.

This chain links TRBV9 with TRBJ1-2; D remains unclear. The germline V gene has CDR1 SGDLS and CDR2 YYNGEE. The V and J ends lost 4 bases and 3 bases respectively, with 16 bases between them. The CDR3 sequence is 15 residues long. The CDR3 sequence is CASSPEPRAYYGYTF. The CDR3 DNA reads as TGTGCCAGCAGCCCGGAGCCGAGGGCGTACTATGGCTACACCTTC.

This clonotype has just a few counts. The chain combines TRBV20-1 with TRBJ2-1; no firm D call. CDR1 is DFQATT and CDR2 is SNEGSKA in the germline V gene (reference sequence). The CDR3 runs 10 residues. The germline V and J ends were trimmed by 4 bases and 14 bases, with 12 bases remaining between them. CDR3 protein: CSANYGVEFF. CDR3 DNA: TGCAGTGCTAATTATGGCGTGGAGTTCTTC.

This clonotype was detected a few times. The V call is TRBV29-1, the J call TRBJ2-3; 8 positions agree with TRBD2. This CDR3 is 16 amino acids long. V lost 3 bases and J lost 3; bases outside the gene matches: 11. In germline, CDR1 is SQVTM, CDR2 ANQGSEA. The CDR3 is CSVDDLAGKMTDTQYF. The CDR3 region has the DNA TGCAGCGTTGATGATTTAGCGGGAAAGATGACAGATACGCAGTATTTT.

V and J are TRBV7-2 and TRBJ1-1; D may be TRBD1 (5 bases). The CDR3 sequence is 14 residues long. Per the germline V gene, CDR1 is SGHTA and CDR2 is FQGNSA. Trimming shortened V by 8 bases and J by 4 bases, and 17 bases separated the two germline ends. In DNA, the CDR3 is TGTGCCAGCGGACTTCGGGGGGGGAGCACTGAAGCTTTCTTT. Translated, it gives CASGLRGGSTEAFF.

J is TRBJ1-1 and V is TRBV10-1; D ambiguous. Germline V lookup: CDR1 WNHNN, CDR2 SYGVQD (reference sequence). V was trimmed by 0 bases and J by 0 bases, leaving 8 bases between them. This CDR3 region has 15 residues. The CDR3 DNA reads TGCGCCAGCAGTGAGTCGCGACACCTGAACACTGAAGCTTTCTTT. This sequence encodes CASSESRHLNTEAFF.

The chain has TRBV9 and TRBJ2-1; D unclear. Trimming removed 0 bases at V and 4 bases at J, with 14 bases between. The CDR3 spans 16 residues. Germline assignment: CDR1 SGDLS and CDR2 YYNGEE. Here the CDR3 reads CASSVVRSSWYNEQFF. In DNA form, the CDR3 reads TGTGCCAGCAGCGTAGTTAGGTCTAGTTGGTACAATGAGCAGTTCTTC.

V usage is TRBV20-1 and J usage is TRBJ2-4; 11 bases agree with TRBD2. TRBJ2-7 explains the end of the DNA better; the J call may be wrong. This CDR3 spans 12 amino acids. Germline CDR1 and CDR2: DFQATT and SNEGSKA (reference sequence). CDR3 residues: CSARLAGGEQYF. The DNA for the CDR3 is TGCAGTGCTAGACTAGCGGGAGGCGAGCAGTACTTC.

The CDR3 loop is CASSMREFPDTQYF. CDR3 DNA: TGTGCCAGTAGTATGCGGGAGTTCCCAGATACGCAGTATTTT. This sequence joins TRBV19 and TRBJ2-3; the match to TRBD2 covers 7 bases. The germline V gene has CDR1 LNHDA and CDR2 SQIVND (reference sequence). Germline trimming cut 3 bases from V and 4 bases from J; bases unmatched to any gene: 4. The CDR3 covers 14 residues.

The rearrangement links TRBV5-1 to TRBJ2-5; D possibly corresponds to TRBD2 (5 bases). The CDR3 runs to 12 residues. Trimming removed 7 bases from V and 2 bases from J, with 9 bases in between. Germline V gene data show CDR1 as SGHRS and CDR2 as YFSETQ. The CDR3 DNA follows: TGCGCCAGCGGGCCGGGGCAAGAGACCCAGTACTTC. Residues: CASGPGQETQYF.

This chain joins TRBV12-3 or TRBV12-4 and TRBJ2-3; TRBD2 is a possible D gene (7 bases). The CDR3 runs to 14 residues. V was trimmed by 0 bases and J by 9 bases, leaving 13 bases between them. As DNA, the CDR3 is TGTGCCAGCAGTTTAGCGGGAGGGGGTGTAACGCAGTATTTT. It is translated as CASSLAGGGVTQYF.

The chain links TRBV3-1 to TRBJ1-2; TRBD1 matches at 9 bases. Germline lookup yields CDR1 LGHDT and CDR2 YNNKEL (reference sequence). This CDR3 contains 16 residues. The V and J ends lost 0 bases and 5 bases, in that order; junction bases with no gene match: 7. CDR3 in DNA: TGTGCCAGCAGCCAAGACCCGGGACAGGGCGTTTATGGCTACACCTTC. It specifies CASSQDPGQGVYGYTF.

The CDR3 reads CASSLALTGKGQETQYF. The CDR3 DNA follows: TGCGCCAGCAGCTTGGCACTGACAGGGAAGGGCCAAGAGACCCAGTACTTC. The rearrangement uses TRBV5-1 and TRBJ2-5; TRBD1 aligns across 7 bases. The CDR3 extends over 17 amino acids. Germline V lookup: CDR1 SGHRS, CDR2 YFSETQ. With 0 bases clipped from V and 1 base from J, the junction kept 9 bases outside the gene matches.

This sequence joins TRBV12-3 or TRBV12-4 and TRBJ2-1, with 9 nucleotides matching TRBD1. CDR3 length: 18 residues. V was clipped by 5 bases and J by 4 bases; unmatched bases: 15. The CDR3 DNA reads TGTGCCAGCAGTCGCATAGACAGGGGGAAAGCGTTTTACAATGAGCAGTTCTTC. This translates into CASSRIDRGKAFYNEQFF.

A note on this clonotype: Mismatch with germline at one junction end may stem from a read error. This rearrangement joins TRBV7-9 to TRBJ2-7, with D perhaps TRBD1 (6 bases). The germline CDR1 and CDR2 sequences are SEHNR and FQNEAQ (reference sequence). This CDR3 comprises 15 residues. In DNA, the CDR3 is TGTGCCGGCAGCCCCCCGGGACAATTTTCCTACGAGCAGTACTTC. This encodes CAGSPPGQFSYEQYF.

Worth noting for this clonotype: The junction differs from germline at one of its ends, possibly a read error. V usage is TRBV20-1 and J usage is TRBJ1-2; 7 bases are a match to TRBD1. The CDR3 spans 12 residues. CDR1 is DFQATT, CDR2 SNEGSKA, per germline (reference sequence). The CDR3: CRARGQNYGYTF. The CDR3 region has the DNA TGCAGGGCTAGGGGACAGAACTATGGCTACACCTTC.